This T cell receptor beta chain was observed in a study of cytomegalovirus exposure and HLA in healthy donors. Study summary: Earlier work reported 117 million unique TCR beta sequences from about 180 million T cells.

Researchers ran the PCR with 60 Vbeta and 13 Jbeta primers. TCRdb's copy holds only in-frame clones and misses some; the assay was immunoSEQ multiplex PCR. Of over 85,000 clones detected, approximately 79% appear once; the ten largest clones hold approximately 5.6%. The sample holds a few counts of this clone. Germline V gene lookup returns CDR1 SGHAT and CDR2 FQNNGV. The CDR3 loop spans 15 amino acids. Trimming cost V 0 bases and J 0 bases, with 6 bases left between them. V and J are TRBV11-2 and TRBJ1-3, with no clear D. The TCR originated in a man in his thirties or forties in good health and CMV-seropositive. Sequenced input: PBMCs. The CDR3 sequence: CASSLDIYSGNTIYF. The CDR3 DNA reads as TGTGCCAGCAGCTTAGACATCTACTCTGGAAACACCATATATTTT.